The next 19 T cell receptor beta chains were all read from a single sample in a study of shared clonotypes between healthy human individuals. Data came from immunoSEQ multiplex PCR; TCRdb stores just in-frame clones and leaves some out. The data hold roughly 650,000 clones, with 96% observed a single time. The naive CD8 fraction comprised CD45RO-negative cells positively selected for CCR7 and excluded terminally differentiated effector memory CD45RA+ cells. The specimen sequenced was naive CD8+ T cells sorted from blood. The origin of the receptors is a woman in her 30s in good health.

The chain couples TRBV27 to TRBJ1-6; 8 nucleotides match TRBD1. Per the germline V gene, CDR1 is MNHEY and CDR2 is SMNVEV (reference sequence). Losses at the gene ends were 6 bases for V and 10 bases for J; bases not matched to a gene: 8. This CDR3 has 14 amino acids. The CDR3 DNA follows: TGTGCCAGCAGCATGACAGGGGCGAGATCACCCCTCCACTTT. Its protein is CASSMTGARSPLHF.

The chain employs TRBV7-9 and TRBJ2-4; 8 bases map to TRBD1. The CDR3 consists of 15 residues. Germline values: CDR1 SEHNR, CDR2 FQNEAQ (reference sequence). V lost 6 bases to trimming and J lost 4 bases; unmatched junction nucleotides: 8. The DNA of the CDR3 is TGTGCCAGCAGGATGACAGGGGCCGTTAAAAACATTCAGTACTTC. Its protein product is CASRMTGAVKNIQYF.

V usage is TRBV28 and J usage is TRBJ1-5, with 7 bases aligning to TRBD1. Germline CDR1 MDHEN, CDR2 SYDVKM. V trimming: 6 bases; J trimming: 0 bases; junction bases outside the gene matches: 5. This CDR3 is 15 amino acids long. CDR3 sequence: CASSRTGNSNQPQHF. The DNA of the CDR3 is TGTGCCAGCAGCCGGACAGGAAATAGCAATCAGCCCCAGCATTTT. The full variable domain, its missing parts supplied by reference TRBV28 and TRBJ1-5, is DVKVTQSSRYLVKRTGEKVFLECVQDMDHENMFWYRQDPGLGLRLIYFSYDVKMKEKGDIPEGYSVSREKKERFSLILESASTNQTSMYLCASSRTGNSNQPQHFGDGTRLSIL.

The V gene is TRBV5-6, the J gene TRBJ1-5; D is unclear. Germline CDR1 is SGHDT and CDR2 is YYEEEE. The CDR3 extends over 16 amino acids. Trimming took 0 bases from V and 0 from J, leaving 10 bases between them. The CDR3 loop is CASSLGPVTSNQPQHF. The CDR3, as DNA: TGTGCCAGCAGCTTGGGGCCCGTGACTAGCAATCAGCCCCAGCATTTT.

The rearrangement links TRBV5-6 to TRBJ1-1; D ambiguous. The V and J ends lost 2 bases and 0 bases respectively, with 14 bases between them. This CDR3 comprises 16 residues. CDR1 is SGHDT, CDR2 YYEEEE, per germline. The CDR3, as DNA: TGTGCCAGCAGCTTCTCGTTGCAGTACATGAACACTGAAGCTTTCTTT. Translating it yields CASSFSLQYMNTEAFF.

This clone occurred once. The chain carries TRBV5-8 and TRBJ2-2, with 7 bases that match TRBD2. This CDR3 comprises 16 residues. Losses at the gene ends were 4 bases for V and 2 bases for J; bases not matched to a gene: 8. Germline CDR1 and CDR2: SGHTS and YDEGEE. The CDR3 region is CASSPLGGSNTGELFF. CDR3 DNA sequence: TGTGCCAGCAGCCCCTTAGGCGGGAGTAACACCGGGGAGCTGTTTTTT.

This clone was seen once. V and J are TRBV10-3 and TRBJ2-3, with unresolved D. Germline CDR1 ENHRY, CDR2 SYGVKD. The CDR3 has 12 residues. Between the trimmed V and J ends, which lost 2 bases and 5 bases, there was a span of 5 bases. In DNA, the CDR3 is TGTGCCATCAGTGAGACACTAGATACGCAGTATTTT. Translating it yields CAISETLDTQYF.

J is TRBJ2-7 and V is TRBV12-1; the table names TRBD1, a call not compared with the DNA. TRBV12-1 is recorded as a pseudogene. This CDR3 is 15 amino acids long. The CDR3 reads CASSCSLTGAYEQYF. CDR3 nucleotides: TGTGCCAGCAGCTGCTCCTTGACAGGGGCCTACGAGCAGTACTTC.

The J gene is TRBJ2-5, the V gene TRBV28; D gene uncertain. Germline V lookup: CDR1 MDHEN, CDR2 SYDVKM. This CDR3 spans 14 amino acids. V was clipped by 3 bases and J by 0 bases, with 8 bases between them. The CDR3 DNA sequence: TGTGCCAGCAGTTTCGGACGCTACCAAGAGACCCAGTACTTC. Translation: CASSFGRYQETQYF. Supplemented by reference TRBV28 and TRBJ2-5, the full variable domain reads DVKVTQSSRYLVKRTGEKVFLECVQDMDHENMFWYRQDPGLGLRLIYFSYDVKMKEKGDIPEGYSVSREKKERFSLILESASTNQTSMYLCASSFGRYQETQYFGPGTRLLVL.

The chain recombines TRBV4-1 with TRBJ2-3; D unresolved. There are 16 residues in the CDR3. The ends were cut back, 3 bases at V and 0 bases at J, with 13 bases in the middle. Germline CDR1 MGHRA, CDR2 YSYEKL. This CDR3 reads CASSHGYSWSTDTQYF. CDR3 sequence (DNA): TGCGCCAGCAGCCATGGGTATTCCTGGAGCACAGATACGCAGTATTTT.

The CDR3 DNA reads as TGTGCCAGCAGTGCGCAGGGCCGGTATGGCTACACCTTC. This sequence encodes CASSAQGRYGYTF. The chain is built from TRBV28 and TRBJ1-2; possible D gene TRBD1, 5 bases. Trimming cost V 5 bases and J 5 bases, with 12 bases left between them. The CDR3 consists of 13 residues. The germline CDR1 and CDR2 sequences are MDHEN and SYDVKM.

This CDR3 is CASSLDARSGNTIYF. The CDR3 nucleotides are TGCGCCAGCAGCTTAGACGCCCGCTCTGGAAACACCATATATTTT. The chain combines TRBV5-1 with TRBJ1-3; D gene ambiguous. V lost 2 bases, J lost 0 bases, and 9 bases lay in between. The CDR3 runs 15 residues. Per the germline V gene, CDR1 is SGHRS and CDR2 is YFSETQ.

This chain links TRBV13 with TRBJ2-7, with D unresolved. This CDR3 is built from 12 residues. CDR1 is PRHDT and CDR2 is FYEKMQ in the germline V gene (reference sequence). The V and J ends lost 5 bases and 6 bases respectively, with 11 bases between them. CDR3 nucleotide sequence: TGTGCCAGCAGCCATGAAAGTGGCGAGCAGTACTTC. Translation: CASSHESGEQYF.

The chain employs TRBV9 and TRBJ2-7; 10 nucleotides match TRBD1. Trimming removed 4 bases from V and 3 bases from J; junction bases left unmatched: 10. Germline CDR1 and CDR2: SGDLS and YYNGEE. The CDR3 length is 16 residues. The CDR3 spells CASSPWDRGGGYEQYF. CDR3 DNA sequence: TGTGCCAGCAGCCCGTGGGACAGGGGAGGAGGCTACGAGCAGTACTTC.

The DNA for the CDR3 is TGTGCCACCAGCAGATGGGACAGGGGGGAATACGAGCAGTACTTC. It yields the protein CATSRWDRGEYEQYF. The chain employs TRBV15 and TRBJ2-7; 11 positions agree with TRBD1. With V trimmed by 2 bases and J by 4 bases, 4 bases remained unmatched. The CDR3 length is 15 residues. Germline CDR1 and CDR2: LNHNV and YYDKDF (reference sequence). The full variable domain, its missing parts supplied by reference TRBV15 and TRBJ2-7, is DAMVIQNPRYQVTQFGKPVTLSCSQTLNHNVMYWYQQKSSQAPKLLFHYYDKDFNNEADTPDNFQSRRPNTSFCFLDIRSPGLGDTAMYLCATSRWDRGEYEQYFGPGTRLTVT.

The chain is built from TRBV28 and TRBJ2-5; D is undetermined. V was cut by 10 bases and J by 5 bases, with 14 bases left in between. The CDR3 has 12 amino acids. The germline gives CDR1 MDHEN, CDR2 SYDVKM. CDR3 in DNA: TGTGCCACACGCCCCCCGTCGGAGACCCAGTACTTC. This codes for CATRPPSETQYF.

J is TRBJ2-2 and V is TRBV13, with D unresolved. The ends were cut back, 1 base at V and 6 bases at J, with 6 bases in the middle. Germline assignment: CDR1 PRHDT and CDR2 FYEKMQ (reference sequence). This CDR3 has 13 residues. The CDR3 DNA reads as TGTGCCAGCAGCTTAGCCTTGTCCGGGGAGCTGTTTTTT. Its translation: CASSLALSGELFF.

The chain combines TRBV7-2 with TRBJ2-5, with 9 bases aligning to TRBD1. The J call may be mistaken, given a closer DNA end match to TRBJ2-7. Looked up from germline, CDR1 is SGHTA and CDR2 is FQGNSA. The CDR3 covers 14 residues. CDR3 coding DNA: TGTGCCAGCAGCTTAGGGGACAGGGTCCACGAGCAGTACTTC. Encoded protein: CASSLGDRVHEQYF.

This clone was found once. This chain links TRBV9 with TRBJ2-5; 8 bases are a match to TRBD2. The germline V gene encodes CDR1 SGDLS and CDR2 YYNGEE. V lost 0 bases, J lost 3 bases, and 10 bases stayed unmatched. The CDR3 length is 17 residues. The CDR3, as DNA: TGTGCCAGCAGCGTAGGGGTCGGGAGGGCTCAAAAAGAGACCCAGTACTTC. Protein: CASSVGVGRAQKETQYF.